This passage covers 24 T cell receptor beta chains from one sample sequenced in a study of spatial heterogeneity in lung cancer. Described time point: sample taken at primary tumor resection. Unsorted whole RNA samples from tumor, nontumor lung or frozen PBMC were sequenced. Using its own MiXCR run on the 5' RACE reads, TCRdb lists one record per CDR3 protein. The table includes tens of thousands of distinct CDR3 sequences, roughly 6% detected once. Here the sequenced sample was PBMCs, taken at surgery. These receptors were taken from a male donor with early-stage non-small cell lung cancer.

This clonotype was seen ten or more times. The chain has TRBV9 and TRBJ2-3; 13 bases map to TRBD2. Germline values: CDR1 SGDLS, CDR2 YYNGEE. The CDR3 runs 17 residues. J gave up 6 bases and V 3 bases, and 10 bases lay outside the gene matches. The CDR3 is CASSARTSGSPGDTQYF. In DNA form, the CDR3 reads TGTGCCAGCAGCGCCCGGACTAGCGGGAGCCCTGGGGATACGCAGTATTTT.

V is TRBV4-1 and J is TRBJ2-7; no firm D call. The ends were cut back, 1 base at V and 0 bases at J, with 13 bases in the middle. The CDR3 runs 16 residues. Germline V gene lookup returns CDR1 MGHRA and CDR2 YSYEKL. Here the CDR3 DNA reads TGCGCCAGCAGCCAAGTTGTTGCAGGAAACTCCTACGAGCAGTACTTC. Protein sequence: CASSQVVAGNSYEQYF.

This clonotype has at least ten counts. The chain combines TRBV7-9 with TRBJ1-2; D ambiguous. CDR1 SEHNR and CDR2 FQNEAQ come from the germline V gene (reference sequence). The CDR3 has 12 residues. Trimming pared 5 bases from V and 7 bases from J, leaving 11 bases between. The chain's CDR3 is CASSTLPIGYTF. The DNA for the CDR3 is TGTGCCAGCAGCACCCTCCCAATTGGCTACACCTTC.

The table lists this clonotype with many counts. The rearrangement joins TRBV6-2 or TRBV6-3 to TRBJ1-6; 7 positions match TRBD1. The junction had 7 bases not matched to a gene; V was cut back by 5 bases and J by 9 bases. Per the germline V gene, CDR1 is MNHEY and CDR2 is SVGEGT. The CDR3 length is 14 residues. The CDR3 protein is CASSLTGKSSPLHF. CDR3 sequence (DNA): TGTGCCAGCAGTCTGACAGGGAAGAGTTCACCCCTCCACTTT.

This clonotype appeared many times. This rearrangement joins TRBV7-2 to TRBJ2-4; 15 bases match TRBD2. Trimming at V came to 1 base and at J to 6 bases, leaving 10 bases not matched to a gene. The CDR3 is 19 amino acids. Per germline, CDR1 SGHTA and CDR2 FQGNSA. The CDR3 here is CASSLVPGLAGGSRNIQYF. CDR3 DNA: TGTGCCAGCAGCTTAGTGCCGGGACTAGCGGGGGGTAGTAGAAACATTCAGTACTTC. Together with reference TRBV7-2 and TRBJ2-4, the CDR3 gives the full variable domain: GAGVSQSPSNKVTEKGKDVELRCDPISGHTALYWYRQSLGQGLEFLIYFQGNSAPDKSGLPSDRFSAERTGGSVSTLTIQRTQQEDSAVYLCASSLVPGLAGGSRNIQYFGAGTRLSVL.

Many counts were recorded for this clonotype. This chain uses TRBV12-3 or TRBV12-4 with TRBJ1-6, with no clear D. CDR3 length: 16 residues. The V end lost 6 bases, the J end lost 5 bases, and 17 bases lay between the germline ends. This chain's CDR3 is CASRVRGFVNNSPLHF. The CDR3 DNA follows: TGTGCCAGCAGAGTTCGGGGATTTGTAAATAATTCACCCCTCCACTTT.

This clonotype was counted ten times or more. The rearrangement links TRBV12-3 or TRBV12-4 to TRBJ1-1; 8 bases map to TRBD1. Unmatched junction bases numbered 4, after V lost 6 bases and J lost 4 bases. CDR3 length equals 13 residues. The CDR3 sequence is CASRPGTGTEAFF. Here the CDR3 DNA reads TGTGCCAGCAGACCCGGGACAGGCACTGAAGCTTTCTTT.

This chain uses TRBV7-2 with TRBJ2-5; 8 nucleotides line up with TRBD2. The CDR3 is 16 residues long. Trimming at V came to 5 bases and at J to 2 bases, leaving 10 bases not matched to a gene. Germline V gene sequence: CDR1 SGHTA, CDR2 FQGNSA. The CDR3 region has the DNA TGTGCCAGCAGCCCGACCGGGACTAGGTGGCAAGAGACCCAGTACTTC. Protein: CASSPTGTRWQETQYF.

There are a few counts of this clonotype. The rearrangement uses TRBV4-3 and TRBJ1-3; D uncertain. The CDR3 is made up of 19 amino acids. The germline gives CDR1 LGHNA, CDR2 YSLEER. V gave up 0 bases and J gave up 0 bases, with 18 bases separating them. The CDR3 bases are TGCGCCAGCAGCCAAGATGGACCCGGCGGGGTCCTCTCTGGAAACACCATATATTTT. Protein: CASSQDGPGGVLSGNTIYF.

Many counts were recorded for this clonotype. The chain is built from TRBV29-1 and TRBJ1-3; no reliable D call. Deletions cut 4 bases from V and 2 bases from J, with 9 bases between. This CDR3 comprises 13 residues. Per germline, CDR1 SQVTM and CDR2 ANQGSEA. CDR3 in DNA: TGCAGCGTTGCACAGCGGGCTGGAAACACCATATATTTT. Its protein is CSVAQRAGNTIYF.

This clonotype was recorded at least ten times. V and J are TRBV20-1 and TRBJ2-1; no definite D call. V lost 3 bases and J 6 bases, leaving 15 bases between the germline ends. Germline V gives CDR1 DFQATT, CDR2 SNEGSKA (reference sequence). The CDR3 runs to 14 residues. CDR3 DNA sequence: TGCAGTGCTAGGTCCCTTGGACGCATCAATGAGCAGTTCTTC. Encoded protein: CSARSLGRINEQFF.

This clonotype was seen only a few times. This chain connects TRBV28 to TRBJ1-1, with 9 bases matching TRBD1. V trimming: 6 bases; J trimming: 10 bases; junction bases outside the gene matches: 15. Germline CDR1 reads MDHEN; CDR2 reads SYDVKM. CDR3 length equals 15 residues. The CDR3 bases are TGTGCCAGCAGCATCCCGGGACAGGGACGTTTTGTAGCTTTCTTT. Translation gives CASSIPGQGRFVAFF.

The chain joins TRBV7-8 to TRBJ2-3; D may be TRBD2 (5 bases). CDR3 length equals 14 residues. Germline V gene data show CDR1 as SGHVS and CDR2 as FQNEAQ. V was cut by 1 base and J by 6 bases, with 11 bases left in between. CDR3 region: CASSLVSSRDTQYF. In DNA, the CDR3 is TGTGCCAGCAGCTTAGTGTCTAGCCGGGATACGCAGTATTTT.

This clonotype was counted many times. This chain uses TRBV20-1 with TRBJ1-5; a weak D match, TRBD1 (5 bases). CDR1 and CDR2 from the germline V gene are DFQATT and SNEGSKA (reference sequence). CDR3 length: 14 amino acids. Trimming shortened V by 2 bases and J by 8 bases, and 16 bases separated the two germline ends. The CDR3 loop is CSARLQSMGEPQHF. CDR3 nucleotides: TGCAGTGCTAGACTTCAGAGTATGGGGGAGCCCCAGCATTTT.

In this sample, this clonotype turned up a few times. The rearrangement uses TRBV6-5 and TRBJ1-3, with 8 bases aligning to TRBD1. Trimming cost V 2 bases and J 2 bases; bases outside gene matches: 8. Germline V gene lookup returns CDR1 MNHEY and CDR2 SVGAGI. CDR3 length: 17 amino acids. The CDR3 nucleotides are TGTGCCAGCAGTTACACCTCGGACAGGGCCCCTGGAAACACCATATATTTT. Translated: CASSYTSDRAPGNTIYF.

This clonotype was seen repeatedly, ten times or more. The V and J genes are TRBV29-1 and TRBJ2-3; TRBD2 matches 8 bases. The length of the CDR3 is 14 residues. The V gene end was trimmed by 3 bases and the J gene end by 2 bases; junction bases not matched to a gene: 4. Germline loops: CDR1 SQVTM, CDR2 ANQGSEA. As DNA, the CDR3 is TGCAGCGTTGACGGGGGGGGGCCCACAGATACGCAGTATTTT. It specifies CSVDGGGPTDTQYF.

Points on this clonotype: A much larger clone differs from this one at a single base, so this may be a read error. The chain has TRBV27 and TRBJ2-5; D gene unclear. Germline V gene data show CDR1 as MNHEY and CDR2 as SMNVEV (reference sequence). CDR3 length: 14 residues. V dropped 6 bases and J dropped 1 base, with 12 bases sitting between them. The chain's CDR3 is CASRRPGLQETQYF. The DNA of the CDR3 is TGTGCCAGCAGACGTCCCGGGCTCCAAGAGACCCAGTACTTC.

The sample holds many counts of this clonotype. V gene TRBV10-3 combines with J gene TRBJ2-7; 11 bases match TRBD2. The CDR3 has 14 residues. CDR1 is ENHRY and CDR2 is SYGVKD in the germline V gene. After removal of 6 bases from V and 3 bases from J, the junction contained 4 bases not matched to a gene. The DNA for the CDR3 is TGTGCCATCAGAGGACTAGCGGGTAGCTACGAGCAGTACTTC. Translation: CAIRGLAGSYEQYF.

The sample holds many counts of this clonotype. The rearrangement uses TRBV6-5 and TRBJ1-6; D is unclear. The CDR3 is 20 residues long. The V end lost 0 bases, the J end lost 0 bases, and 18 bases lay between the germline ends. Germline values: CDR1 MNHEY, CDR2 SVGAGI. In nucleotides, the CDR3 is TGTGCCAGCAGTTACTCGAAAGGTTACGGACTAAGCTCCTATAATTCACCCCTCCACTTT. Protein product: CASSYSKGYGLSSYNSPLHF.

V is TRBV20-1 and J is TRBJ2-1, with D hard to call. This CDR3 is 10 amino acids long. V was trimmed by 5 bases and J by 9 bases, leaving 8 bases between them. Germline V gene sequence: CDR1 DFQATT, CDR2 SNEGSKA (reference sequence). The CDR3 region is CSAPSPEQFF. CDR3 sequence (DNA): TGCAGTGCTCCGAGTCCTGAGCAGTTCTTC.

There are many counts of this clonotype. This chain connects TRBV12-3 or TRBV12-4 to TRBJ1-2; D remains ambiguous. V shed 6 bases and J shed 5 bases, with 13 bases lying between them. The CDR3 length is 13 residues. CDR3 region: CASSLDLWYGYTF. For the CDR3, the DNA is TGTGCCAGCAGCCTCGATCTTTGGTATGGCTACACCTTC.

This clonotype was counted many times. The chain recombines TRBV12-3 or TRBV12-4 with TRBJ2-1; 14 bases match TRBD2. CDR3 length equals 15 residues. J gave up 6 bases and V 6 bases, and 4 bases lay outside the gene matches. The CDR3 here is CASRETSGGGNEQFF. The DNA of the CDR3 is TGTGCCAGCAGGGAGACTAGCGGGGGGGGCAATGAGCAGTTCTTC.

This chain uses TRBV5-1 with TRBJ1-5, with 7 positions matching TRBD1. Per the germline V gene, CDR1 is SGHRS and CDR2 is YFSETQ. CDR3 size: 15 residues. The V and J ends lost 0 bases and 3 bases, in that order; junction bases with no gene match: 3. CDR3 region: CASSLGDRNNQPQHF. The CDR3 bases are TGCGCCAGCAGCTTGGGGGACAGAAACAATCAGCCCCAGCATTTT.

This clonotype was recorded many times. V is TRBV2 and J is TRBJ2-3, with 8 bases identical to TRBD2. Germline lookup yields CDR1 SNHLY and CDR2 FYNNEI. The CDR3 sequence is 15 residues long. V lost 3 bases to trimming and J lost 4 bases; unmatched junction nucleotides: 6. CDR3 region: CASSDGFSGADTQYF. For the CDR3, the DNA is TGTGCCAGCAGTGATGGATTTAGCGGGGCAGATACGCAGTATTTT.